A single sample is the source of the 26 T cell receptor beta chains below, sequenced in a study of regulatory T cells in long-lasting Graves disease. Sequencing libraries for TCR beta were prepared with iRepertoire HTBI primers and Arm-PCR of CDR3 regions. TCRdb processed the multiplex PCR reads anew with MiXCR; each CDR3 protein has one entry. Altogether under 450,000 distinct CDR3 sequences are present, 10% to 15% being singletons, with the ten largest covering approximately 20%. Documented time point: newly diagnosed GD, antithyroid drugs for less than 3 months. From RNA extracted from PBMCs, the TCR library was made. These data were likewise used in another study, on T cells in Graves' hyperthyroidism and ophthalmopathy.

This material consisted of peripheral blood mononuclear cells (PBMCs), taken at new diagnosis, from a patient treated with antithyroid drugs. These receptors were taken from a woman aged 18-29 years with Graves disease.

Points on this clonotype: A read error may explain this, as a much larger clone is one base away. The chain joins TRBV20-1 to TRBJ2-5, with 7 positions matching TRBD1. Trimming at V came to 6 bases and at J to 5 bases, leaving 18 bases not matched to a gene. Germline assignment: CDR1 DFQATT and CDR2 SNEGSKA (reference sequence). The CDR3 covers 16 residues. The CDR3 DNA reads TGCAGTGCCGTTTTTCTCCCGCGACAGGGAAGGGAGACCCAGTACTTC. Amino acid sequence: CSAVFLPRQGRETQYF.

The genes are TRBV24-1 and TRBJ2-2; D gene unclear. The V end lost 2 bases, the J end lost 4 bases, and 16 bases lay between the germline ends. The CDR3 runs to 17 residues. Germline CDR1 and CDR2: KGHDR and SFDVKD. The CDR3 DNA sequence: TGTGCCACCAGTGATTCCCTTACCCTAACACCCACCGGGGAGCTGTTTTTT. It codes for CATSDSLTLTPTGELFF.

This clonotype was seen repeatedly, ten times or more. The chain links TRBV6-5 to TRBJ2-1; the D gene could be TRBD1 or TRBD2 (5 bases each). This CDR3 is built from 16 residues. The germline V gene encodes CDR1 MNHEY and CDR2 SVGAGI. Trimming removed 2 bases from V and 6 bases from J, with 17 bases in between. The CDR3 DNA sequence: TGTGCCAGCAGTTACCTCCGGGACCCTACAGTCAATGAGCAGTTCTTC. It specifies CASSYLRDPTVNEQFF.

There are many counts of this clonotype. The V gene is TRBV13, the J gene TRBJ1-2; 11 bases fit TRBD1. V was clipped by 4 bases and J by 6 bases; unmatched bases: 7. The CDR3 sequence is 15 residues long. Germline CDR1 and CDR2: PRHDT and FYEKMQ (reference sequence). The CDR3 here is CASSYRTGGGNGYTF. The CDR3 bases are TGTGCCAGCAGCTACAGGACAGGGGGCGGTAATGGCTACACCTTC.

This clonotype appeared a few times. This chain joins TRBV15 and TRBJ2-2; D is possibly TRBD2 (5 bases). This CDR3 has 15 amino acids. V dropped 1 base and J dropped 4 bases, with 10 bases sitting between them. CDR1 and CDR2 (germline): LNHNV, YYDKDF (reference sequence). CDR3 DNA: TGTGCCACCAGCAGAGTCGGGGTCCCCACCGGGGAGCTGTTTTTT. It is translated as CATSRVGVPTGELFF.

This clonotype appeared many times. The genes are TRBV3-1 and TRBJ2-1; D is unclear. The germline CDR1 and CDR2 sequences are LGHDT and YNNKEL (reference sequence). The CDR3 spans 14 residues. Trimming took off 3 bases at V and 0 bases at J, with 6 bases between the two ends. CDR3 sequence: CASSHRSSYNEQFF. The CDR3 nucleotides read TGTGCCAGCAGCCACCGGTCCTCCTACAATGAGCAGTTCTTC.

This clonotype showed up just a few times. V and J are TRBV9 and TRBJ1-2; TRBD1 matches at 9 bases. This CDR3 has 16 amino acids. Germline-derived CDR1 and CDR2 are SGDLS and YYNGEE. Unmatched junction bases numbered 11, after V lost 4 bases and J lost 4 bases. CDR3 DNA sequence: TGTGCCAGCAGCCCCACCGGGACAGGGATTCTCTATGGCTACACCTTC. This translates into CASSPTGTGILYGYTF.

The rearrangement joins TRBV5-1 to TRBJ2-5; 8 nucleotides match TRBD2. Trimming at V came to 4 bases and at J to 5 bases, leaving 4 bases not matched to a gene. There are 13 residues in the CDR3. The germline V gene has CDR1 SGHRS and CDR2 YFSETQ. CDR3 in amino acids: CASSAGGEETQYF. CDR3 nucleotides: TGCGCCAGCAGCGCGGGGGGCGAGGAGACCCAGTACTTC. The full variable domain, completed using reference TRBV5-1 and TRBJ2-5, is KAGVTQTPRYLIKTRGQQVTLSCSPISGHRSVSWYQQTPGQGLQFLFEYFSETQRNKGNFPGRFSGRQFSNSRSEMNVSTLELGDSALYLCASSAGGEETQYFGPGTRLLVL.

This clonotype appeared a few times. The rearrangement links TRBV6-2 or TRBV6-3 to TRBJ1-5; 7 nucleotides align to TRBD1. The V gene's germline CDR1 is MNHEY and CDR2 SVGEGT. This CDR3 region has 12 residues. CDR3 nucleotide sequence: TGTGGGACAGGAGTTGGCAATCAGCCCCAGCATTTT. Translated: CGTGVGNQPQHF.

This clonotype was counted at least ten times. J is TRBJ2-4 and V is TRBV28, with 9 bases lining up with TRBD2. The CDR3 has 16 residues. CDR1 is MDHEN, CDR2 SYDVKM, per germline. Trimming took 4 bases from V and 8 from J; bases not matched to a gene: 12. The CDR3 DNA reads TGTGCCAGCAGTTCCGCCCGGAGCGGGGGGCGCTACATTCAGTACTTC. Translating gives CASSSARSGGRYIQYF.

This clonotype has a count of ten or more. The genes are TRBV12-3 or TRBV12-4 and TRBJ2-2, with no clear D. Between the trimmed V and J ends, which lost 8 bases and 10 bases, there was a span of 17 bases. CDR3 length: 13 residues. The CDR3 nucleotides are TGTGCCAGCTTCGAATCGGGCGCGCCGGAGCTGTTTTTT. It yields the protein CASFESGAPELFF.

For this clonotype: A far larger clone is just one base off, so this is likely a read error. The rearrangement links TRBV27 to TRBJ2-3, with a weak D call TRBD1 (6 bases). Germline V CDR1 and CDR2: MNHEY, SMNVEV (reference sequence). This CDR3 is 15 amino acids long. The CDR3 coding sequence is TGTGCCGGCAGTTGGGGAAGGACAGGCACAGATACGCAGTATTTT. Its translation is CAGSWGRTGTDTQYF.

V usage is TRBV25-1 and J usage is TRBJ1-2; D ambiguous. The CDR3 is 12 amino acids. V lost 4 bases and J 8 bases, leaving 11 bases between the germline ends. The germline V gene has CDR1 MGHDK and CDR2 SYGVNS. The CDR3 bases are TGTGCCAGCAGTGGTAACCAGTTAGGCTACACCTTC. This encodes CASSGNQLGYTF.

This clonotype was recorded at least ten times. The chain couples TRBV28 to TRBJ2-3; maybe TRBD2 (5 bases). The germline CDR1 and CDR2 sequences are MDHEN and SYDVKM. Trimming shortened V by 3 bases and J by 0 bases, and 7 bases separated the two germline ends. The CDR3 length is 14 residues. Written as DNA, the CDR3 is TGTGCCAGCAGTTTGGACTCTAGCACAGATACGCAGTATTTT. Its translation: CASSLDSSTDTQYF.

This clonotype was seen a handful of times. The J gene is TRBJ1-4, the V gene TRBV4-1; no clear D. Looked up from germline, CDR1 is MGHRA and CDR2 is YSYEKL. The ends were cut back, 1 base at V and 3 bases at J, with 15 bases in the middle. This CDR3 has 17 amino acids. The CDR3 protein is CASSQVARALPNEKLFF. CDR3 nucleotides: TGCGCCAGCAGCCAAGTGGCCCGGGCACTCCCTAATGAAAAACTGTTTTTT.

This clonotype was found many times. The V call is TRBV5-1, the J call TRBJ2-2; 7 bases match TRBD1. After removal of 4 bases from V and 7 bases from J, the junction contained 7 bases not matched to a gene. The CDR3 runs to 14 residues. CDR1 is SGHRS, CDR2 YFSETQ, per germline. CDR3: CASSPGGYDGELFF. The CDR3 nucleotides read TGCGCCAGCAGCCCAGGGGGATATGACGGGGAGCTGTTTTTT.

This clonotype has a count of ten or more. The chain carries TRBV2 and TRBJ1-1; 8 bases align to TRBD1. The CDR3 consists of 14 residues. Trimming cost V 7 bases and J 1 base; bases outside gene matches: 5. Germline V gene sequence: CDR1 SNHLY, CDR2 FYNNEI. CDR3 coding DNA: TGTGCCAGCAAGGCGACAGGGGAGAACACTGAAGCTTTCTTT. Amino acids: CASKATGENTEAFF.

In this sample, this clonotype turned up many times. The gene calls are TRBV7-9 and TRBJ1-1; tentative D call: TRBD1 (6 bases). V lost 5 bases and J 3 bases, leaving 16 bases between the germline ends. Germline assignment: CDR1 SEHNR and CDR2 FQNEAQ (reference sequence). The CDR3 runs 15 residues. The CDR3 bases are TGTGCCAGCAGCCAGGCCCAGGGGACGGACACTGAAGCTTTCTTT. It specifies CASSQAQGTDTEAFF.

This clonotype was observed at least ten times. This rearrangement joins TRBV7-9 to TRBJ2-5, with 7 bases matching TRBD2. Germline V CDR1 and CDR2: SEHNR, FQNEAQ (reference sequence). Trimming at V came to 6 bases and at J to 3 bases, leaving 19 bases not matched to a gene. The CDR3 has 18 residues. CDR3 loop: CASRLTYWGGEVKETQYF. CDR3 bases: TGTGCCAGCAGACTTACTTACTGGGGGGGAGAAGTAAAAGAGACCCAGTACTTC.

This clonotype was observed at least ten times. The chain is built from TRBV28 and TRBJ2-4, with 9 bases that match TRBD2. Looked up from germline, CDR1 is MDHEN and CDR2 is SYDVKM. The CDR3 has 19 residues. Trimming took 4 bases from V and 0 from J; bases not matched to a gene: 13. In nucleotides, the CDR3 is TGTGCCAGCAGTTCGCCTGGACCTAGCGGGACCTTAGCCAAAAACATTCAGTACTTC. It yields the protein CASSSPGPSGTLAKNIQYF.

This clonotype appeared many times. The chain recombines TRBV20-1 with TRBJ2-1; 8 bases line up with TRBD2. The V gene's germline CDR1 is DFQATT and CDR2 SNEGSKA (reference sequence). Losses at the gene ends were 3 bases for V and 2 bases for J; bases not matched to a gene: 3. The CDR3 totals 14 residues. Here the CDR3 DNA reads TGCAGTGCTAGGGAGCGGGGGCCCTACAATGAGCAGTTCTTC. This encodes CSARERGPYNEQFF.

This clonotype was recorded a few times. The V gene is TRBV11-2, the J gene TRBJ1-4; D gene uncertain. The germline CDR1 and CDR2 sequences are SGHAT and FQNNGV. CDR3 size: 15 residues. Trimming took 2 bases from V and 8 from J, leaving 15 bases between them. DNA for the CDR3: TGTGCCAGCAGCTTACGGGCCCTTGGAAGGGAAAAACTGTTTTTT. Its translation is CASSLRALGREKLFF. The complete variable domain, with remaining parts taken from reference TRBV11-2 and TRBJ1-4, reads EAGVAQSPRYKIIEKRQSVAFWCNPISGHATLYWYQQILGQGPKLLIQFQNNGVVDDSQLPKDRFSAERLKGVDSTLKIQPAKLEDSAVYLCASSLRALGREKLFFGSGTQLSVL.

This clonotype has a handful of counts. V is TRBV6-2 or TRBV6-3 and J is TRBJ1-5, with 8 nucleotides matching TRBD1. The CDR3 sequence is 18 residues long. The V gene's germline CDR1 is MNHEY and CDR2 SVGEGT. The J segment lost 3 bases and the V segment lost 2 bases, leaving 12 bases of the junction unmatched. CDR3 nucleotides: TGTGCCAGCAGTTACACAACCTTTCGGGACAGGTCCAATCAGCCCCAGCATTTT. Translating gives CASSYTTFRDRSNQPQHF.

Details on this clonotype: Germline is not matched at one junction end, which may reflect a read error. The rearrangement links TRBV7-2 to TRBJ1-6; D perhaps matches TRBD1 (5 bases). The length of the CDR3 is 14 residues. Germline V gene sequence: CDR1 SGHTA, CDR2 FQGNSA. CDR3 residues: CASSSDRFNSPLYF. The CDR3 DNA sequence: TGTGCCAGCAGCTCCGACAGATTTAATTCACCCCTCTACTTT.

This clonotype has a count of ten or more. The V and J genes are TRBV5-1 and TRBJ2-2; 9 nucleotides line up with TRBD2. The CDR3 length is 16 residues. V lost 4 bases, J lost 3 bases, and 7 bases stayed unmatched. Germline V gives CDR1 SGHRS, CDR2 YFSETQ. CDR3 DNA: TGCGCCAGCAGCCAGACTAGCGGAGATTACACCGGGGAGCTGTTTTTT. Amino acid sequence: CASSQTSGDYTGELFF. Variable domain in full (rest from reference TRBV5-1 and TRBJ2-2): KAGVTQTPRYLIKTRGQQVTLSCSPISGHRSVSWYQQTPGQGLQFLFEYFSETQRNKGNFPGRFSGRQFSNSRSEMNVSTLELGDSALYLCASSQTSGDYTGELFFGEGSRLTVL.

The chain uses TRBV7-3 and TRBJ2-1; D is uncertain. Trimming pared 2 bases from V and 3 bases from J, leaving 11 bases between. The CDR3 covers 15 residues. Germline-derived CDR1 and CDR2 are SGHTA and FQGTGA. CDR3 in amino acids: CASSLSHINYNEQFF. The CDR3 bases are TGTGCCAGCAGCTTATCCCACATAAACTACAATGAGCAGTTCTTC.